The 28 T cell receptor beta chains below come from one sample, sequenced in a study of T cell changes during pregnancy in multiple sclerosis. Only in-frame clones appear in the TCRdb table, and some are missing; sequencing was by immunoSEQ multiplex PCR. The data contain about 46,000 clones, 94% of them singletons. This specimen was CD8+ T cells from peripheral blood mononuclear cells, taken in the first trimester of pregnancy. These receptors all come from a female donor with multiple sclerosis, enrolled in a pregnancy study.

The chain joins TRBV19 to TRBJ1-2; TRBD1 agrees at 12 bases. Trimming removed 5 bases from V and 6 bases from J; junction bases left unmatched: 7. The CDR3 runs 15 residues. Germline CDR1 and CDR2: LNHDA and SQIVND (reference sequence). The CDR3 DNA sequence: TGTGCCAGTAGTTTTATGGGACAGGGGGCTGATGGCTACACCTTC. Translating gives CASSFMGQGADGYTF.

V is TRBV27 and J is TRBJ2-7; TRBD1 agrees at 11 bases. In germline, CDR1 is MNHEY, CDR2 SMNVEV (reference sequence). CDR3 size: 16 residues. The V segment lost 5 bases and the J segment 2 bases; nucleotides outside the gene matches: 8. CDR3 residues: CASSPNWDRGTYEQYF. The CDR3 DNA sequence: TGTGCCAGCAGTCCAAACTGGGACAGGGGGACCTACGAGCAGTACTTC.

V is TRBV6-6 and J is TRBJ2-7; TRBD2 matches at 7 bases. Germline V gene data show CDR1 as MNHNY and CDR2 as SVGAGI (reference sequence). The CDR3 consists of 14 residues. Trimming removed 3 bases from V and 1 base from J; junction bases left unmatched: 3. The CDR3 is CASSYRGSSYEQYF. Written as DNA, the CDR3 is TGTGCCAGCAGTTATCGCGGGAGTTCCTACGAGCAGTACTTC.

The chain has TRBV10-1 and TRBJ2-1; 13 nucleotides agree with TRBD2. The V gene's germline CDR1 is WNHNN and CDR2 SYGVQD (reference sequence). V gave up 3 bases and J gave up 3 bases; unmatched junction bases: 8. The CDR3 length is 18 residues. In DNA form, the CDR3 reads TGCGCCAGCAGTGATAGACTAGCGGGAGGTGGGATCTACAATGAGCAGTTCTTC. It codes for CASSDRLAGGGIYNEQFF.

This clone is medium-sized in the sample. The gene calls are TRBV6-1 and TRBJ2-7, with D perhaps matching TRBD1 (7 bases). This CDR3 contains 15 residues. The ends were cut back, 4 bases at V and 3 bases at J, with 16 bases in the middle. Germline V lookup: CDR1 MNHNS, CDR2 SASEGT. For the CDR3, the DNA is TGTGCCAGCAGTGTAACAGGGGAGGTATACTACGAGCAGTACTTC. Residues: CASSVTGEVYYEQYF.

J is TRBJ2-1 and V is TRBV5-1; 7 nucleotides match TRBD1. Germline V CDR1 and CDR2: SGHRS, YFSETQ. The CDR3 loop spans 12 amino acids. J gave up 8 bases and V 4 bases, and 3 bases lay outside the gene matches. The CDR3 DNA follows: TGCGCCAGCAGCACCGGGACAGATGAGCAGTTCTTC. Its translation: CASSTGTDEQFF. Full variable domain (rest looked up from reference TRBV5-1 and TRBJ2-1): KAGVTQTPRYLIKTRGQQVTLSCSPISGHRSVSWYQQTPGQGLQFLFEYFSETQRNKGNFPGRFSGRQFSNSRSEMNVSTLELGDSALYLCASSTGTDEQFFGPGTRLTVL.

The rearrangement joins TRBV27 to TRBJ2-7, with D tentatively TRBD1 (6 bases). This CDR3 comprises 15 residues. The ends were cut back, 5 bases at V and 0 bases at J, with 14 bases in the middle. The germline CDR1 and CDR2 sequences are MNHEY and SMNVEV (reference sequence). This CDR3 reads CASSPGKGHSYEQYF. CDR3 bases: TGTGCCAGCAGTCCTGGGAAGGGACACTCCTACGAGCAGTACTTC.

The chain employs TRBV6-1 and TRBJ2-2; weak D call: TRBD2 (6 bases). V lost 2 bases and J 2 bases, leaving 9 bases between the germline ends. This CDR3 has 15 amino acids. The germline gives CDR1 MNHNS, CDR2 SASEGT. The CDR3 loop is CASSELADNTGELFF. DNA for the CDR3: TGTGCCAGCAGTGAATTAGCGGATAACACCGGGGAGCTGTTTTTT.

J is TRBJ2-7 and V is TRBV5-4; 7 bases align to TRBD1. CDR1 and CDR2 from the germline V gene are SGHNT and YYREEE (reference sequence). The CDR3 length is 15 residues. V lost 0 bases, J lost 2 bases, and 5 bases stayed unmatched. The CDR3 region is CASSLARDRTYEQYF. CDR3 bases: TGTGCCAGCAGCTTGGCCCGGGACAGAACCTACGAGCAGTACTTC.

J is TRBJ2-2 and V is TRBV7-9; the D is unclear. Germline loops: CDR1 SEHNR, CDR2 FQNEAQ (reference sequence). The V end was cut by 4 bases, the J end by 2 bases, with 2 bases between. This CDR3 has 12 residues. The CDR3 DNA reads as TGTGCCAGCAGCTCAAACACCGGGGAGCTGTTTTTT. As protein: CASSSNTGELFF. Using reference TRBV7-9 and TRBJ2-2 for the parts outside the CDR3, the full variable domain is DTGVSQNPRHKITKRGQNVTFRCDPISEHNRLYWYRQTLGQGPEFLTYFQNEAQLEKSRLLSDRFSAERPKGSFSTLEIQRTEQGDSAMYLCASSSNTGELFFGEGSRLTVL.

The chain is built from TRBV9 and TRBJ2-2, with 12 bases fitting TRBD2. Germline V gives CDR1 SGDLS, CDR2 YYNGEE. V lost 6 bases to trimming and J lost 5 bases; unmatched junction nucleotides: 8. This CDR3 is built from 16 residues. The CDR3 coding sequence is TGTGCCAGCAACCAGGGACTAGCGGGTTATACCGGGGAGCTGTTTTTT. It translates to CASNQGLAGYTGELFF.

This chain links TRBV28 with TRBJ2-7; TRBD2 agrees at 7 bases. The CDR3 covers 14 residues. Unmatched junction bases numbered 7, after V lost 3 bases and J lost 5 bases. The V gene's germline CDR1 is MDHEN and CDR2 SYDVKM. CDR3 DNA sequence: TGTGCCAGCAGTTTTCGGGGGGATTGGCACGAGCAGTACTTC. This codes for CASSFRGDWHEQYF.

The rearrangement joins TRBV7-9 to TRBJ2-1, with 11 bases matching TRBD2. Germline CDR1 is SEHNR and CDR2 is FQNEAQ (reference sequence). The CDR3 loop spans 15 amino acids. J gave up 8 bases and V 2 bases, and 5 bases lay outside the gene matches. The CDR3 here is CASSLIAGGQDEQFF. The CDR3 bases are TGTGCCAGCAGCTTAATAGCGGGGGGGCAGGATGAGCAGTTCTTC.

The chain is built from TRBV5-4 and TRBJ2-7; the D is unclear. The CDR3 totals 12 residues. CDR1 and CDR2 (germline): SGHNT, YYREEE (reference sequence). The germline V and J ends were trimmed by 3 bases and 7 bases, with 11 bases remaining between them. CDR3 amino acids: CASSSALGEQYF. CDR3 DNA sequence: TGTGCCAGCAGCTCAGCCCTCGGGGAGCAGTACTTC.

This sequence joins TRBV7-6 and TRBJ2-3; 11 bases align to TRBD2. V shed 5 bases, J shed 5 bases, and the junction held 3 bases outside the gene matches. This CDR3 comprises 14 residues. The germline V gene encodes CDR1 SGHVS and CDR2 FNYEAQ. In nucleotides, the CDR3 is TGTGCCAGCAGCCCCGGGACTAGCGGAGATACGCAGTATTTT. It is translated as CASSPGTSGDTQYF.

This clone is labeled medium-sized. Here the CDR3 reads CASSLGQSGEQFF. The DNA for the CDR3 is TGTGCCAGCAGCTTGGGACAATCGGGCGAGCAGTTCTTC. This chain uses TRBV7-6 with TRBJ2-1; tentative D call: TRBD1 (6 bases). The germline gives CDR1 SGHVS, CDR2 FNYEAQ. CDR3 length: 13 residues. The V end was cut by 3 bases, the J end by 10 bases, with 13 bases between.

This chain links TRBV29-1 with TRBJ1-1, with D hard to call. Between the trimmed V and J ends, which lost 3 bases and 2 bases, there was a span of 10 bases. Germline loops: CDR1 SQVTM, CDR2 ANQGSEA. This CDR3 spans 13 amino acids. The CDR3 DNA is TGCAGCGTTGACCCCCGACTCAACACTGAAGCTTTCTTT. Translation gives CSVDPRLNTEAFF.

The rearrangement uses TRBV4-1 and TRBJ1-5; D gene uncertain. Germline V CDR1 and CDR2: MGHRA, YSYEKL. This CDR3 contains 14 residues. V was cut by 4 bases and J by 3 bases, with 10 bases left in between. CDR3 nucleotide sequence: TGCGCCAGCAGCCCCGACATATCCAATCAGCCCCAGCATTTT. Its protein product is CASSPDISNQPQHF.

A word on this clone: At one boundary the junction diverges from the germline segment, which might be a read error. V and J are TRBV4-1 and TRBJ2-7, with 8 nucleotides matching TRBD2. Germline loops: CDR1 MGHRA, CDR2 YSYEKL. The CDR3 covers 15 residues. In nucleotides, the CDR3 is TGCGCCAGCAGTCAAGCGGGAGAAAACAGCTACGAGCAGTACTTC. Amino acid sequence: CASSQAGENSYEQYF.

The chain carries TRBV4-3 and TRBJ2-7, with D possibly TRBD2 on 6 matching bases. The length of the CDR3 is 14 residues. Looked up from germline, CDR1 is LGHNA and CDR2 is YSLEER. V lost 4 bases and J 0 bases, leaving 10 bases between the germline ends. The CDR3 DNA reads as TGCGCCAGCAGCCCGCGGGACGGCTCCTACGAGCAGTACTTC. This translates into CASSPRDGSYEQYF.

The J gene is TRBJ2-1, the V gene TRBV23-1; 16 nucleotides align to TRBD2. TRBV23-1 is marked as an open reading frame, function uncertain. The CDR3 length is 15 residues. The V and J ends lost 8 bases and 7 bases, in that order; junction bases with no gene match: 5. DNA of the CDR3: TGCGCCAGCGGGACTAGCGGGAGGGCAAGGAATGAGCAGTTCTTC. Its translation: CASGTSGRARNEQFF.

The chain is built from TRBV4-1 and TRBJ2-5, with a tentative D call TRBD1 (5 bases). The last part of the DNA fits TRBJ2-7 better; the J call may be wrong. Germline lookup yields CDR1 MGHRA and CDR2 YSYEKL. The CDR3 is made up of 14 amino acids. The CDR3 nucleotides read TGCGCCAGCAGCCAAAACAGGATTGCCTACGAGCAGTACTTC. Encoded protein: CASSQNRIAYEQYF.

The chain recombines TRBV19 with TRBJ2-7, with 14 nucleotides matching TRBD2. Germline values: CDR1 LNHDA, CDR2 SQIVND (reference sequence). V trimming: 9 bases; J trimming: 0 bases; junction bases outside the gene matches: 22. The CDR3 covers 21 residues. The CDR3 spells CARPKVRGRTSGRMVSYEQYF. In DNA form, the CDR3 reads TGTGCCAGACCGAAGGTAAGGGGGCGGACTAGCGGGAGGATGGTCTCCTACGAGCAGTACTTC.

The chain uses TRBV5-1 and TRBJ2-3; TRBD2 aligns across 10 bases. The CDR3 extends over 16 amino acids. Trimming cost V 10 bases and J 0 bases; bases outside gene matches: 11. Germline loops: CDR1 SGHRS, CDR2 YFSETQ. The CDR3 region has the DNA TGCGCCTCCGGGACTAGCGAGATTACTAGCACAGATACGCAGTATTTT. Translated, it gives CASGTSEITSTDTQYF.

This chain's CDR3 is CASSEGSGGTRPQHF. Written as DNA, the CDR3 is TGTGCCAGCAGTGAAGGGTCAGGGGGTACGCGGCCCCAGCATTTT. This rearrangement joins TRBV2 to TRBJ1-5; TRBD1 matches at 7 bases. Unmatched junction bases numbered 9, after V lost 1 base and J lost 9 bases. The CDR3 spans 15 residues. CDR1 is SNHLY and CDR2 is FYNNEI in the germline V gene.

V and J are TRBV4-1 and TRBJ2-7; 8 bases align to TRBD2. CDR3 length equals 14 residues. The trim removed 3 bases at V and 6 bases at J, leaving 7 bases unmatched. The V gene's germline CDR1 is MGHRA and CDR2 YSYEKL. The CDR3 loop reads CASSQGPGGVEQYF. The CDR3 DNA reads as TGCGCCAGCAGCCAGGGACCGGGGGGGGTCGAGCAGTACTTC.

V and J are TRBV4-2 and TRBJ1-5; weak D call: TRBD1 (5 bases). Looked up from germline, CDR1 is LGHNA and CDR2 is YNFKEQ. Trimming shortened V by 1 base and J by 0 bases, and 13 bases separated the two germline ends. This CDR3 comprises 17 residues. CDR3 amino acids: CASSQGGEENSNQPQHF. The CDR3 DNA reads as TGTGCCAGCAGCCAAGGAGGGGAGGAGAATAGCAATCAGCCCCAGCATTTT.

The rearrangement joins TRBV27 to TRBJ2-1; possible D gene TRBD2, 6 bases. This CDR3 is built from 14 residues. Germline CDR1 reads MNHEY; CDR2 reads SMNVEV (reference sequence). The V end was cut by 11 bases, the J end by 2 bases, with 16 bases between. CDR3 DNA: TGTGCCGCCGGGCTAGCGACCACCTACAATGAGCAGTTCTTC. Amino acids: CAAGLATTYNEQFF.